The next 15 T cell receptor beta chains were all read from a single sample in a study of T cell repertoires in cytomegalovirus infection. Their antigens remain unidentified. TCRdb re-called the reads with MiXCR, one entry per CDR3 protein. The repertoire holds approximately 1,000,000 distinct CDR3 sequences, with approximately 33% as singletons. Sequences were derived from cultured CD8+ T cells from PBMCs, sampled from culture after CMV antigen stimulation. The receptors come from a human donor in good health (CMV status not recorded). Some clones in this sample may be carry-over from other donors' samples.

The chain uses TRBV12-5 and TRBJ2-4, with 9 bases aligning to TRBD2. V dropped 0 bases and J dropped 1; count of bases not matched to a gene: 13. From germline, CDR1 is LGHNT and CDR2 FRNRAP. This CDR3 region has 20 residues. The chain's CDR3 is CASGLVLKRGDRMAKNIQYF. As DNA, the CDR3 is TGTGCTAGTGGTTTGGTACTCAAGCGGGGGGACAGAATGGCCAAAAACATTCAGTACTTC. Together with reference TRBV12-5 and TRBJ2-4, the CDR3 gives the full variable domain: DARVTQTPRHKVTEMGQEVTMRCQPILGHNTVFWYRQTMMQGLELLAYFRNRAPLDDSGMPKDRFSAEMPDATLATLKIQPSEPRDSAVYFCASGLVLKRGDRMAKNIQYFGAGTRLSVL.

The chain has TRBV10-3 and TRBJ2-1, with D maybe TRBD1 (6 bases). The CDR3 spans 15 residues. The germline V gene encodes CDR1 ENHRY and CDR2 SYGVKD. Trimming removed 0 bases at V and 7 bases at J, with 13 bases between. CDR3 in DNA: TGTGCCATCAGTGAGTCGTTGGGGGCTGGGAATGAGCAGTTCTTC. Protein: CAISESLGAGNEQFF.

The chain has TRBV6-5 and TRBJ2-1, with 9 bases aligning to TRBD2. This CDR3 has 15 residues. J was trimmed by 8 bases and V by 6 bases; bases with no gene match: 11. Germline CDR1 and CDR2: MNHEY and SVGAGI. This CDR3 reads CASSGAASGVDEQFF. CDR3 DNA: TGTGCCAGCAGCGGGGCGGCTAGCGGGGTGGATGAGCAGTTCTTC.

This chain joins TRBV19 and TRBJ1-6; a weak D match, TRBD1 (5 bases). The germline gives CDR1 LNHDA, CDR2 SQIVND (reference sequence). This CDR3 spans 14 amino acids. The ends were cut back, 3 bases at V and 7 bases at J, with 10 bases in the middle. Here the CDR3 reads CASSIAGSNSPLHF. The CDR3 DNA reads as TGTGCCAGTAGTATTGCAGGGTCGAATTCACCCCTCCACTTT.

Here the CDR3 reads CATPANTGELFF. In DNA, the CDR3 is TGTGCTACCCCCGCGAACACCGGGGAGCTGTTTTTT. The rearrangement links TRBV7-4 to TRBJ2-2; no firm D call. CDR1 and CDR2 from the germline V gene are SGHVT and SQSDAQ. CDR3 length equals 12 residues.

This clonotype was counted a few times. V is TRBV7-6 and J is TRBJ2-5, with TRBD2 identical over 13 bases. The J segment lost 4 bases and the V segment lost 1 base, leaving 6 bases of the junction unmatched. Per germline, CDR1 SGHVS and CDR2 FNYEAQ. The CDR3 consists of 17 residues. CDR3 region: CASSLEGTSGVIETQYF. As DNA, the CDR3 is TGTGCCAGCAGCTTAGAGGGGACTAGCGGGGTTATAGAGACCCAGTACTTC. The variable domain in full, with the rest retrieved from reference TRBV7-6 and TRBJ2-5, is GAGVSQSPRYKVTKRGQDVALRCDPISGHVSLYWYRQALGQGPEFLTYFNYEAQQDKSGLPNDRFSAERPEGSISTLTIQRTEQRDSAMYRCASSLEGTSGVIETQYFGPGTRLLVL.

Only a few counts were recorded for this clonotype. The rearrangement joins TRBV13 to TRBJ2-5, with D possibly matching TRBD1 (6 bases). CDR1 is PRHDT, CDR2 FYEKMQ, per germline (reference sequence). Trimming took off 5 bases at V and 5 bases at J, with 12 bases between the two ends. This CDR3 has 13 residues. DNA of the CDR3: TGTGCCAGCAGCCCCAGGGGATACGAGACCCAGTACTTC. It codes for CASSPRGYETQYF.

This clonotype has ten or more counts. The chain joins TRBV6-2 or TRBV6-3 to TRBJ2-3; perhaps TRBD1 as D (5 bases). The CDR3 is 16 amino acids. Germline-derived CDR1 and CDR2 are MNHEY and SVGEGT. V was cut by 5 bases and J by 5 bases, with 20 bases left in between. CDR3 in amino acids: CASSQTERAAGDTQYF. The DNA for the CDR3 is TGTGCCAGCAGTCAGACAGAAAGGGCCGCCGGAGATACGCAGTATTTT.

This clonotype came up many times. This chain uses TRBV7-6 with TRBJ2-5; D may be TRBD1 (5 bases). In germline, CDR1 is SGHVS, CDR2 FNYEAQ. The CDR3 spans 17 residues. Trimming shortened V by 5 bases and J by 5 bases, and 24 bases separated the two germline ends. As DNA, the CDR3 is TGTGCCAGCAGCATTGGGTCAACAGGTCCTTGGAGTGAGACCCAGTACTTC. It translates to CASSIGSTGPWSETQYF.

The chain joins TRBV7-9 to TRBJ1-4, with 9 bases fitting TRBD1. After removal of 5 bases from V and 4 bases from J, the junction contained 5 bases not matched to a gene. The CDR3 spans 15 residues. Germline V gene data show CDR1 as SEHNR and CDR2 as FQNEAQ (reference sequence). The CDR3: CASSPAGQGNEKLFF. CDR3 DNA sequence: TGTGCCAGCAGCCCTGCGGGACAGGGTAATGAAAAACTGTTTTTT. Full variable domain (remainder filled in from reference TRBV7-9 and TRBJ1-4): DTGVSQNPRHKITKRGQNVTFRCDPISEHNRLYWYRQTLGQGPEFLTYFQNEAQLEKSRLLSDRFSAERPKGSFSTLEIQRTEQGDSAMYLCASSPAGQGNEKLFFGSGTQLSVL.

Ten or more counts support this clonotype. The chain uses TRBV12-3 or TRBV12-4 and TRBJ2-3; the match to TRBD2 covers 12 bases. The CDR3 is made up of 16 amino acids. Trimming cost V 3 bases and J 6 bases; bases outside gene matches: 7. The CDR3, as DNA: TGTGCCAGCAGTTTGTCTAGCGGGGGGGCGAGGGATACGCAGTATTTT. This translates into CASSLSSGGARDTQYF.

This clonotype has only a few counts. V and J are TRBV6-5 and TRBJ2-7; D is ambiguous. The V gene lost 6 bases and the J gene lost 3 bases, with 15 bases spanning the gap. CDR1 and CDR2 from the germline V gene are MNHEY and SVGAGI. The CDR3 length is 14 residues. The CDR3 DNA is TGTGCCAGCAGATGGAGCGACTCCTACTACGAGCAGTACTTC. Its translation is CASRWSDSYYEQYF.

As concerns this clonotype: Possible read error: a much larger clone is one base away. The V and J genes are TRBV12-3 or TRBV12-4 and TRBJ1-1; D ambiguous. The CDR3 totals 13 residues. The CDR3 loop is CANSGPNGTEAFF. Here the CDR3 DNA reads TGTGCCAACAGTGGACCTAACGGCACTGAAGCTTTCTTT.

This chain's CDR3 is CASSLVGGTEGSGANVLTF. In DNA, the CDR3 is TGTGCCAGCAGCTTAGTCGGGGGGACGGAGGGATCTGGGGCCAACGTCCTGACTTTC. The rearrangement joins TRBV7-3 to TRBJ2-6, with 7 bases lining up with TRBD2. Germline V lookup: CDR1 SGHTA, CDR2 FQGTGA. J gave up 1 base and V 2 bases, and 11 bases lay outside the gene matches. The CDR3 length is 19 residues.

This chain connects TRBV27 to TRBJ1-2, with D hard to call. The CDR3 consists of 14 residues. Trimming pared 7 bases from V and 4 bases from J, leaving 16 bases between. Germline CDR1 and CDR2: MNHEY and SMNVEV (reference sequence). The CDR3 spells CASTPGVPGYGYTF. CDR3 DNA sequence: TGTGCCAGCACTCCCGGGGTTCCCGGCTATGGCTACACCTTC.